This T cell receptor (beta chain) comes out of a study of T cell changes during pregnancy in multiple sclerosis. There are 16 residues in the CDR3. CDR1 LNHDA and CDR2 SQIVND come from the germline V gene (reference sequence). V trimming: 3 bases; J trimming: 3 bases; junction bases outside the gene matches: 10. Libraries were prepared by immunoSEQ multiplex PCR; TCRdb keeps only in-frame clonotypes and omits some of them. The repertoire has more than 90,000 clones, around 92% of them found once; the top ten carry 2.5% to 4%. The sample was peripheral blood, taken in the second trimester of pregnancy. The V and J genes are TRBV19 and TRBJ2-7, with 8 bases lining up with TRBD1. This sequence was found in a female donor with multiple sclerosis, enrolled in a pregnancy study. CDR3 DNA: TGTGCCAGTAGTATCGTGGCCCCGGGACAGGACTACGAGCAGTACTTC. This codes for CASSIVAPGQDYEQYF.